Listed below are T cell receptor beta chains from one sample, sequenced in a study of cytomegalovirus exposure and HLA in healthy donors. Assay used: immunoSEQ multiplex PCR; TCRdb lists only in-frame clones, some missing. The sample includes 180,000 or so clones, 80% to 90% seen only once; the top ten take about 9.3%. Sequencing was carried out using PBMCs. These receptors all stem from a man aged 18 to 29 in good health and CMV-seropositive. Both conserved end residues are part of each CDR3. Each record gives: D gene, J gene, clone size, V gene, CDR3 protein, CDR3 DNA. D genes are given only for firm matches. Part of the rows lack a size; the others show once, few, many or a class for expanded clones.

NA,TRBJ1-4,NA,TRBV5-4,CASSEWNEKLFF,TGTGCCAGCAGCGAGTGGAATGAAAAACTGTTTTTT
NA,TRBJ1-4,NA,TRBV6-5,CASSSGGLVEKLFF,TGTGCCAGCAGTTCGGGGGGGTTAGTGGAAAAACTGTTTTTT
NA,TRBJ2-7,NA,TRBV9,CASSVEDSLSEQYF,TGTGCCAGCAGCGTAGAGGACAGTTTGAGCGAGCAGTACTTC
NA,TRBJ1-1,NA,TRBV5-1,CASRQGTGTTEAFF,TGCGCCAGCAGACAGGGCACGGGGACCACTGAAGCTTTCTTT
TRBD2,TRBJ2-2,NA,TRBV5-1,CASSLGWRGGGGELFF,TGCGCCAGCAGCTTGGGGTGGCGGGGGGGCGGTGGGGAGCTGTTTTTT
NA,TRBJ1-2,NA,TRBV5-5,CASSARQELYGYTF,TGTGCCAGCAGCGCCCGACAGGAGCTCTATGGCTACACCTTC
NA,TRBJ1-6,NA,TRBV5-8,CASSLVEYDSPLHF,TGTGCCAGCAGCTTGGTCGAGTATGATTCACCCCTCCACTTT
NA,TRBJ1-3,NA,TRBV6-1,CASRGGGAGNTIYF,TGTGCCAGCAGGGGAGGTGGGGCTGGAAACACCATATATTTT
TRBD1,TRBJ2-7,NA,TRBV4-3,CASSQVSGTGIYEQYF,TGCGCCAGCAGCCAAGTGTCCGGGACAGGGATCTACGAGCAGTACTTC
TRBD1,TRBJ2-3,NA,TRBV9,CASSVGKGASTASDTQYF,TGTGCCAGCAGCGTAGGAAAGGGGGCATCCACGGCCTCGGATACGCAGTATTTT
NA,TRBJ1-1,NA,TRBV2,CASSEEIDRLVYTEAFF,TGTGCCAGCAGTGAAGAAATCGACAGATTGGTGTACACTGAAGCTTTCTTT
TRBD1,TRBJ1-3,NA,TRBV9,CATLKELTGTSGNTIYF,TGTGCCACCTTGAAGGAGCTGACAGGGACTTCCGGAAACACCATATATTTT
NA,TRBJ1-5,NA,TRBV15,CATSRDILSNQPQHF,TGTGCCACCAGCAGAGATATCCTCAGCAATCAGCCCCAGCATTTT
TRBD2,TRBJ2-5,NA,TRBV4-2,CASSPSGGPPETQYF,TGTGCCAGCAGCCCGAGCGGGGGCCCCCCGGAGACCCAGTACTTC
TRBD1,TRBJ1-1,NA,TRBV5-1,CASSTTTGVVEAFF,TGCGCCAGCAGCACAACGACAGGGGTGGTTGAAGCTTTCTTT
TRBD2,TRBJ2-1,NA,TRBV5-1,CASSFSGGAVYNEQFF,TGCGCCAGCAGCTTTAGCGGGGGAGCGGTCTACAATGAGCAGTTCTTC
NA,TRBJ2-2,NA,TRBV30,CAWSVDSNTGELFF,TGTGCCTGGAGTGTGGACTCGAACACCGGGGAGCTGTTTTTT
TRBD2,TRBJ2-3,NA,TRBV27,CASSSRLSSGGLSTDTQYF,TGTGCCAGCAGTTCCCGACTGAGTAGCGGGGGGCTAAGCACAGATACGCAGTATTTT
NA,TRBJ2-1,NA,TRBV9,CASSVVGLSDEQFF,TGTGCCAGCAGCGTAGTAGGACTAAGCGATGAGCAGTTCTTC
NA,TRBJ2-7,NA,TRBV6-1,CASSEQGSPRGTYEQYF,TGTGCCAGCAGTGAACAAGGGTCCCCCAGGGGAACCTACGAGCAGTACTTC
NA,TRBJ1-5,NA,TRBV10-2,CASSESISQPQHF,TGCGCCAGCAGTGAGTCGATCAGTCAGCCCCAGCATTTT
TRBD1,TRBJ1-2,NA,TRBV30,CAWNPGTEITNYGYTF,TGTGCCTGGAACCCCGGGACAGAAATAACTAACTATGGCTACACCTTC
TRBD1,TRBJ2-5,NA,TRBV5-1,CASRGTGSGQETQYF,TGCGCCAGCAGGGGGACAGGATCCGGACAAGAGACCCAGTACTTC
TRBD1,TRBJ2-5,NA,TRBV19,CASSISGQGAPAQYF,TGTGCCAGTAGTATCTCGGGACAGGGTGCCCCGGCCCAGTACTTC
NA,TRBJ1-1,NA,TRBV9,CASSVDGPSPEAFF,TGTGCCAGCAGCGTAGATGGGCCTTCTCCTGAAGCTTTCTTT
NA,TRBJ2-2,few,TRBV4-3,CASSQVSWPNTGELFF,TGCGCCAGCAGCCAAGTTTCTTGGCCGAACACCGGGGAGCTGTTTTTT
TRBD2,TRBJ2-3,NA,TRBV9,CASSYTGWEGTQYF,TGTGCCAGCAGCTATACGGGGTGGGAGGGTACGCAGTATTTT
NA,TRBJ1-2,NA,TRBV14,CASSPSTANYGYTF,TGTGCCAGCAGCCCAAGTACAGCTAACTATGGCTACACCTTC
NA,TRBJ1-2,NA,TRBV4-3,CASSQDFRGAASYGYTF,TGCGCCAGCAGCCAAGATTTCAGGGGCGCGGCAAGCTATGGCTACACCTTC
TRBD2,TRBJ2-3,NA,TRBV12-5,CASGRRALAGGMSDTQYF,TGTGCTAGTGGCCGTCGGGCCCTAGCGGGGGGAATGTCAGATACGCAGTATTTT
NA,TRBJ2-1,NA,TRBV6-5,CAISTGVEQFF,TGTGCCATTTCAACGGGGGTTGAGCAGTTCTTC
NA,TRBJ1-4,few,TRBV2,CASRLGGENEKLFF,TGTGCCAGCCGGTTAGGGGGGGAAAATGAAAAACTGTTTTTT
NA,TRBJ1-2,NA,TRBV7-9,CASSLGPIAGYGYTF,TGTGCCAGCAGCTTAGGGCCAATCGCGGGATATGGCTACACCTTC
NA,TRBJ1-2,NA,TRBV10-2,CASSDVRVDYGYTF,TGCGCCAGCAGTGATGTCAGGGTGGACTATGGCTACACCTTC
TRBD1,TRBJ2-2,few,TRBV6-4,CASSDPGDSTGELFF,TGTGCCAGCAGTGACCCAGGGGACAGCACCGGGGAGCTGTTTTTT
TRBD1,TRBJ1-1,few,TRBV18,CASSLQGLPNTEAFF,TGTGCCAGCTCACTACAGGGGTTGCCGAACACTGAAGCTTTCTTT